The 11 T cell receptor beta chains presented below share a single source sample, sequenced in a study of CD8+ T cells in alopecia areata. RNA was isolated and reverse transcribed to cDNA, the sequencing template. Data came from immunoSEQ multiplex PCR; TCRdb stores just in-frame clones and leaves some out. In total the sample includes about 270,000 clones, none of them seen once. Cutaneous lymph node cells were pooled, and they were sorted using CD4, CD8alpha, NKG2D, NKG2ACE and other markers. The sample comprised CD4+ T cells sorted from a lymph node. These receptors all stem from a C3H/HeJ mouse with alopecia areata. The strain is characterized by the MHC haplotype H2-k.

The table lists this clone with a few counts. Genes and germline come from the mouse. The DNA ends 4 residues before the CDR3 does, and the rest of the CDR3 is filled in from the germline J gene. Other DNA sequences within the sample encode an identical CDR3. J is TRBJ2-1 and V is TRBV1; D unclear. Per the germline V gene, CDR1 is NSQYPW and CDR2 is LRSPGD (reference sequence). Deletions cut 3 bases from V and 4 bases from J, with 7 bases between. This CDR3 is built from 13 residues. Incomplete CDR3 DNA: TGCACCTGCAGTGCTAGAGGGTATGCT. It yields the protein CTCSARGYA. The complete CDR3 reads CTCSARGYAEQFF.

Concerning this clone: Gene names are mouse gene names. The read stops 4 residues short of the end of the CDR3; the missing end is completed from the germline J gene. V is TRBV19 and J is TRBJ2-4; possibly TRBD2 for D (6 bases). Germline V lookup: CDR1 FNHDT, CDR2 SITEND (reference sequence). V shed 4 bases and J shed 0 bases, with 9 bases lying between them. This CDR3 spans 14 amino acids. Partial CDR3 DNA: TGTGCCAGCAGTCGGGACTTTAGTCAAAAC. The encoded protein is CASSRDFSQN. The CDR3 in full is CASSRDFSQNTLYF.

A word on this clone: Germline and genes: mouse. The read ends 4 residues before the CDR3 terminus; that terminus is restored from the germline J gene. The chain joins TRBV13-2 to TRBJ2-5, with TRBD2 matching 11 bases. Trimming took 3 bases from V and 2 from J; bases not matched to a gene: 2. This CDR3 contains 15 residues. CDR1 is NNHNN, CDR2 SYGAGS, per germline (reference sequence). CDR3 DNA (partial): TGTGCCAGCGGTGGGACTGGGGGGTTCCAAGAC. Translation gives CASGGTGGFQD. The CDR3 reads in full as CASGGTGGFQDTQYF.

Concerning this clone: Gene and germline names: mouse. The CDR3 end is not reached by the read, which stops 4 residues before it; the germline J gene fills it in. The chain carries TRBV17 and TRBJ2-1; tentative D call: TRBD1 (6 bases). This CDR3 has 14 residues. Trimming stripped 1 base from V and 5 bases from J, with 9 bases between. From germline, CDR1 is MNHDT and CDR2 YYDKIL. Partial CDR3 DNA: TGTGCTAGCAGTAGAGTCCGGGACAATGCT. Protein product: CASSRVRDNA. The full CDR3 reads CASSRVRDNAEQFF.

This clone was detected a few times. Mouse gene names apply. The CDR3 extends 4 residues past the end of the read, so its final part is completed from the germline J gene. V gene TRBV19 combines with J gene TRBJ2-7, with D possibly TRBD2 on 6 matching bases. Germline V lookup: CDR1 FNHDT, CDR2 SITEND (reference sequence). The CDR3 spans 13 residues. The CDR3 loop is CASTAGLPYEQYF. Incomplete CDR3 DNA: TGTGCCAGCACCGCGGGACTTCCTTAT.

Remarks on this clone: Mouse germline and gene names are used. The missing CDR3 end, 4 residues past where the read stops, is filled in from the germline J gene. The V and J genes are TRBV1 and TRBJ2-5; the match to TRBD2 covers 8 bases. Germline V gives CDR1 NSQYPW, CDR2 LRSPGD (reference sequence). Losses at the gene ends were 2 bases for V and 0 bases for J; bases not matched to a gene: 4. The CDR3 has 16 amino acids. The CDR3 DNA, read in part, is TGCACCTGCAGTGCACAGACTGGGGTTAACCAAGAC. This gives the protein CTCSAQTGVNQD. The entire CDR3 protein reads CTCSAQTGVNQDTQYF.

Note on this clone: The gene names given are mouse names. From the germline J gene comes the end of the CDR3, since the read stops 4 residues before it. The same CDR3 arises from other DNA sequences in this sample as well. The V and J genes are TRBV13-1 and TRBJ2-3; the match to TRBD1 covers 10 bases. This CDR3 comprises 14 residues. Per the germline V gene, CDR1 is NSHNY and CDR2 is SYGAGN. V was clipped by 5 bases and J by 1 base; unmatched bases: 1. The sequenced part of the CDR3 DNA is TGTGCCAGCAGAGGGACAGGGGGTGCAGAA. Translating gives CASRGTGGAE. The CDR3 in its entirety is CASRGTGGAETLYF.

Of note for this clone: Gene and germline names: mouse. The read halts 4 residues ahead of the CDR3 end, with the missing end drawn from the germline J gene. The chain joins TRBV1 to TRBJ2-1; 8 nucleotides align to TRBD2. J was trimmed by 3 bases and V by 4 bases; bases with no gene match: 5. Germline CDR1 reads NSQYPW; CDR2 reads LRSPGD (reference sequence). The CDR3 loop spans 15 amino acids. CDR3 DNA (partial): TGCACCTGCAGTGTCATACTGGGGGCCTATGCT. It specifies CTCSVILGAYA. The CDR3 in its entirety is CTCSVILGAYAEQFF. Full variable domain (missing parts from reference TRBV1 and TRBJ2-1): VTLLEQNPRWRLVPRGQAVNLRCILKNSQYPWMSWYQQDLQKQLQWLFTLRSPGDKEVKSLPGADYLATRVTDTELRLQVANMSQGRTLYCTCSVILGAYAEQFFGPGTRLTVL.

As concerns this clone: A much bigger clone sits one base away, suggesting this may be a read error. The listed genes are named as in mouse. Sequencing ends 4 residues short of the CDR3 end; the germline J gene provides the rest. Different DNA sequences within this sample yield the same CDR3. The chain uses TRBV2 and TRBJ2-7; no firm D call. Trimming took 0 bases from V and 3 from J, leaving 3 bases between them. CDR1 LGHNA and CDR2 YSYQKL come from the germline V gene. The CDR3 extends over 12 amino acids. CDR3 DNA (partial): TGTGCCAGCAGCCAAGACAGCTAT. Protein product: CASSQDSY. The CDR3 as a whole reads CASSQDSYEQYF.

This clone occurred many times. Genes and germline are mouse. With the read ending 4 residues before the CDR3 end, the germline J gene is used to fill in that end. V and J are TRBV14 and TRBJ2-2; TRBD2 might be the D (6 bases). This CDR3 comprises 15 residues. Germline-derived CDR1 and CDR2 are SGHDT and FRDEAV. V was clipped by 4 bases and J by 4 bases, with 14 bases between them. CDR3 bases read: TGTGCCAGCAGTGTCCCGGGGGGAAGCACCGGG. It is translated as CASSVPGGSTG. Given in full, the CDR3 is CASSVPGGSTGQLYF. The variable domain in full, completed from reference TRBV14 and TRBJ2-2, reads EAGVTQSPRYAVLQEGQAVSFWCDPISGHDTLYWYQQPRDQGPQLLVYFRDEAVIDNSQLPSDRFSAVRPKGTNSTLKIQSAKQGDTATYLCASSVPGGSTGQLYFGEGSKLTVL.

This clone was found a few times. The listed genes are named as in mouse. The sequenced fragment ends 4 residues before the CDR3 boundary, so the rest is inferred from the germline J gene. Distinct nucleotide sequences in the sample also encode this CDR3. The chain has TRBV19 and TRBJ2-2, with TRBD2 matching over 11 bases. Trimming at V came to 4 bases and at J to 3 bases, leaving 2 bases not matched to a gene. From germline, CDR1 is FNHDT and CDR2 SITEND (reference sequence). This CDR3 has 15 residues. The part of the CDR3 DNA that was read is TGTGCCAGCAGTCGACTGGGGGGGGACACCGGG. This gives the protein CASSRLGGDTG. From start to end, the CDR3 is CASSRLGGDTGQLYF.